This T cell receptor (beta chain) was retrieved from a study of blood T cell repertoires in COVID-19. Overall study context: COVID-19 samples from acute and convalescent phases originated in the United States, Italy and Spain. PBMCs, B-cell-depleted T cells, or T cells provided the cDNA or gDNA that made up the material.

Here immunoSEQ multiplex PCR was the method, and the copy in TCRdb shows in-frame clones only, minus some. The sample holds just over 300,000 clones, 85% to 90% seen once. Germline CDR1 reads MGHRA; CDR2 reads YSYEKL. The CDR3 runs 16 residues. V shed 0 bases, J shed 3 bases, and the junction held 3 bases outside the gene matches. Sequences were obtained from PBMCs or T cells enriched from blood (not recorded which). This receptor was identified in a woman between 18 and 29 years old with acute COVID-19. The chain carries TRBV4-1 and TRBJ2-1; TRBD2 agrees at 9 bases. CDR3: CASSQENSGGYNEQFF. The CDR3 DNA sequence: TGCGCCAGCAGCCAAGAAAATAGCGGGGGCTACAATGAGCAGTTCTTC.